The source of this TCR beta chain is a study of post-analysis software for immune sequencing data. Across the whole study: Courses of disease covered relapsing-remitting, secondary progressive and progressive-relapsing multiple sclerosis.

In its sample, this clonotype was seen a few times. Its antigen is as yet unknown. Points from the study as a whole: Samples sharing a preparation batch grouped tightly together when assessed by F measure. People with multiple sclerosis had a significantly lower normalized Chao1 diversity than controls did. Patients showed TRBV5-6, TRBV5-1 and TRBV20-1 among four to six TRBV segments more frequent than in controls.

The TCR beta cDNA libraries carried unique molecular identifiers. It was from approximately 0.91 to 9.4 million T cells that some 500,000 cDNA molecules came. Using its own MiXCR run on the PCR reads, TCRdb lists one record per CDR3 protein. The sample holds hundreds of thousands of distinct CDR3 sequences; roughly 27% are singletons and the top ten take about 0.5%. In germline, CDR1 is SGHRS, CDR2 YFSETQ. V shed 4 bases, J shed 4 bases, and the junction held 6 bases outside the gene matches. This CDR3 is built from 15 residues. This sequence joins TRBV5-1 and TRBJ2-1; 9 bases agree with TRBD2. Sequencing was done on a sample of blood. The TCR sequence derives from a girl between 10 and 17 years old with multiple sclerosis. In nucleotides, the CDR3 is TGCGCCAGCAGCGCCGCGGGGGGGCTATACAATGAGCAGTTCTTC. Translated, it gives CASSAAGGLYNEQFF.